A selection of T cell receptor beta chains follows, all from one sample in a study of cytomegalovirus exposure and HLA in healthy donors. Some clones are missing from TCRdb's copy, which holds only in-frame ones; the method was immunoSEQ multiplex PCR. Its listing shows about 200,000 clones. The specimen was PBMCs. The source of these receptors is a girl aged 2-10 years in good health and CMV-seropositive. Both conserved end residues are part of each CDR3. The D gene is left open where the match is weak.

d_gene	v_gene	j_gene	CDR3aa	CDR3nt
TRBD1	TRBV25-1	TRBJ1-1	CASSEWGTGGGRTEAFF	TGTGCCAGCAGTGAATGGGGGACAGGGGGCGGAAGGACTGAAGCTTTCTTT
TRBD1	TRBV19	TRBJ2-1	CASTPTGGIYNEQFF	TGTGCCAGTACCCCCACAGGGGGGATTTACAATGAGCAGTTCTTC
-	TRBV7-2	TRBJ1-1	CASSLEGGQNTEAFF	TGTGCCAGCAGCTTAGAGGGCGGACAGAACACTGAAGCTTTCTTT
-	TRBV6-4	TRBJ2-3	CASSALGYSTDTQYF	TGTGCCAGCAGTGCCCTAGGTTATAGCACAGATACGCAGTATTTT
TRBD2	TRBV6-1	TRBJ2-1	CASSERAGGYENNEQFF	TGTGCCAGCAGTGAGCGAGCGGGAGGTTACGAGAACAATGAGCAGTTCTTC
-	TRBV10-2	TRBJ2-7	CASRDRGIPYEQYF	TGCGCCAGCCGAGACCGCGGCATACCCTACGAGCAGTACTTC
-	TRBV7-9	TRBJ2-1	CASSLGRSRSEFF	TGTGCCAGCAGCTTAGGCCGGAGCCGGTCGGAGTTCTTC
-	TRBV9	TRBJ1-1	CASSVGGGPNTEAFF	TGTGCCAGCAGCGTAGGCGGGGGCCCCAACACTGAAGCTTTCTTT
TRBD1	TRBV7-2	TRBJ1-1	CASSPGTAGDTEAFF	TGTGCCAGCAGCCCCGGGACAGCCGGGGACACTGAAGCTTTCTTT
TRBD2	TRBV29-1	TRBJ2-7	CSVGTSGFYEQYF	TGCAGCGTTGGGACTAGCGGGTTCTACGAGCAGTACTTC
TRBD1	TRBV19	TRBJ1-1	CASSDRRTGGTEAFF	TGTGCCAGTAGTGACCGAAGGACAGGGGGCACTGAAGCTTTCTTT
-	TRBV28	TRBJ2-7	CASSPGGPYEQYF	TGTGCCAGCAGCCCAGGTGGGCCCTACGAGCAGTACTTC
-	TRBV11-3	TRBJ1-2	CASSLEQGRGYTF	TGTGCCAGCAGCTTAGAACAGGGAAGAGGCTACACCTTC
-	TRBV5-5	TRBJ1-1	CASSGDLGNTEAFF	TGTGCCAGCAGCGGGGACTTGGGGAACACTGAAGCTTTCTTT
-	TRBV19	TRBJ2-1	CASSMELYNEQFF	TGTGCCAGTAGTATGGAGCTCTACAATGAGCAGTTCTTC
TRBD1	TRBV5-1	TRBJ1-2	CASRDTDRGYHYGYTF	TGCGCCAGCAGGGATACTGACAGGGGGTATCACTATGGCTACACCTTC
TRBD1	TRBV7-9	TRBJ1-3	CASSPTGAGNTIYF	TGTGCCAGCAGCCCGACAGGGGCCGGAAACACCATATATTTT
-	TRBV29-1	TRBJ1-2	CSVLGRGDISYTF	TGCAGCGTTTTGGGTCGGGGGGATATAAGCTACACCTTC
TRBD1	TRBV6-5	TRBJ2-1	CASSYAGQDSYNEQFF	TGTGCCAGCAGTTACGCTGGACAGGACTCCTACAATGAGCAGTTCTTC
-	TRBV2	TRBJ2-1	CASSDAGSSYNEQFF	TGTGCCAGCAGTGATGCGGGAAGCTCCTACAATGAGCAGTTCTTC
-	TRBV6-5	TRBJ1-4	CASRQGGEKLFF	TGTGCCAGCAGACAGGGTGGAGAAAAACTGTTTTTT
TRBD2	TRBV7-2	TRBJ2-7	CASSLWASGRAASFYEQYF	TGTGCCAGCAGCTTATGGGCTAGCGGGAGGGCCGCGTCCTTCTACGAGCAGTACTTC
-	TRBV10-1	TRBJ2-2	CAGLRRGTGELFF	TGCGCCGGTTTAAGACGGGGAACCGGGGAGCTGTTTTTT
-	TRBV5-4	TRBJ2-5	CASSPSPGETQYF	TGTGCCAGCAGCCCCTCCCCGGGAGAGACCCAGTACTTC
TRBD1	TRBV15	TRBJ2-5	CATKTGDGETQYF	TGTGCCACAAAGACAGGGGATGGAGAGACCCAGTACTTC
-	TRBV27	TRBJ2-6	CASCRGGDFSGANVLTF	TGTGCCAGCTGTCGGGGAGGAGACTTCTCTGGGGCCAACGTCCTGACTTTC
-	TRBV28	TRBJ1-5	CASSGQGPQHF	TGTGCCAGCAGTGGTCAGGGTCCCCAGCATTTT
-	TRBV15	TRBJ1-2	CATSRDLGGQPYGYTF	TGTGCCACTAGCAGAGATCTAGGCGGACAGCCCTATGGCTACACCTTC
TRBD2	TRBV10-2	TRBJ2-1	CASSGGVAGVSSYNEQFF	TGCGCCAGCAGTGGGGGGGTAGCGGGAGTGAGCTCCTACAATGAGCAGTTCTTC
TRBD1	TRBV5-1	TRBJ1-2	CASSGGTGGAYGYTF	TGCGCCAGCAGCGGGGGGACAGGGGGCGCATATGGCTACACCTTC
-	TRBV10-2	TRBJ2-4	CASSDKTKNIQYF	TGCGCCAGCAGTGACAAGACTAAAAACATTCAGTACTTC
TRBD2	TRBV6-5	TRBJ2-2	CASRGGRATGELFF	TGTGCCAGCAGGGGCGGGAGGGCTACCGGGGAGCTGTTTTTT
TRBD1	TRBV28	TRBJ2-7	CASTRSRGTGIKEQYF	TGTGCCAGCACCCGTTCCCGCGGGACAGGAATCAAAGAGCAGTACTTC
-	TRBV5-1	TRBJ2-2	CASSFSVVGELFF	TGCGCCAGCAGTTTCTCGGTCGTCGGGGAGCTGTTTTTT
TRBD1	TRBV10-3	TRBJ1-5	CAISVSGQGVQPQHF	TGTGCCATCAGTGTCTCGGGACAGGGGGTTCAGCCCCAGCATTTT
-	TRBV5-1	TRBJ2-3	CASSLGLTDTQYF	TGCGCCAGCAGCTTGGGTCTCACAGATACGCAGTATTTT